This T cell receptor beta chain was obtained from a study of shared clonotypes between healthy human individuals. General observations from the study: Shared across a few donors were about 4.8% of the naive CD4 clonotypes. Few donors limited the genetic and exposure-history diversity represented.

J lost 4 bases, V lost 4 bases, and 4 bases had no gene match. The V gene's germline CDR1 is SNHLY and CDR2 FYNNEI. The CDR3 sequence is 15 residues long. Data came from immunoSEQ multiplex PCR; TCRdb stores just in-frame clones and leaves some out. Here the sample spans roughly 500,000 clones, approximately 95% being singletons. In the case of this clone: Antigen: not known.

This chain connects TRBV2 to TRBJ2-5; 12 bases map to TRBD2. The sequence was collected from a woman aged 30 to 39 in good health. Sequencing was done on a sample of naive CD4+ T cells sorted from blood. Specified subset: CD45RA+ positively selected. The chain's CDR3 is CASSGLAGVGETQYF. The DNA for the CDR3 is TGTGCCAGCAGTGGACTAGCGGGAGTTGGAGAGACCCAGTACTTC.